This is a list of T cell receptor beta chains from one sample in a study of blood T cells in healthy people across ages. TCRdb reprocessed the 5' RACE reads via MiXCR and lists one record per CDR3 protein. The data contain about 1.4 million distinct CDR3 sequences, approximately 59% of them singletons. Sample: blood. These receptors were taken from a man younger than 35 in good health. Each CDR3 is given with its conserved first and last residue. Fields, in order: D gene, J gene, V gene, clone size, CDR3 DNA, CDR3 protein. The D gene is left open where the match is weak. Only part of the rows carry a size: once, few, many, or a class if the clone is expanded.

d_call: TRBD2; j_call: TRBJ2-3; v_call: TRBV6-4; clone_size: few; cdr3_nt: TGTGCCAGCGGGAATAGCGGGGAGGGCACAGATACGCAGTATTTT; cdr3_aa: CASGNSGEGTDTQYF
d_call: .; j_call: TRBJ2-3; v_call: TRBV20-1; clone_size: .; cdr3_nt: TGCAGTGCTCTTTTTGGTACGCAGTATTTT; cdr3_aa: CSALFGTQYF
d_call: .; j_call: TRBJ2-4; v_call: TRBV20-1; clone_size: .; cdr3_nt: TGCAGTGCTAGAACATCCAGGGGCGGAAAAAACATTCAGTACTTC; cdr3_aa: CSARTSRGGKNIQYF
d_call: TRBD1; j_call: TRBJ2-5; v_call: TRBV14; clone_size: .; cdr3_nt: TGTGCCAGCAGCCCCAGGACAGGTTACATATACAATGAGCAGTACTTC; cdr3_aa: CASSPRTGYIYNEQYF
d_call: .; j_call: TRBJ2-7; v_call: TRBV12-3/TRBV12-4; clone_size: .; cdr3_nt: TGTGCCAGCAGTTTAAGAGCAGTCCCTGACGAGCAGTACTTC; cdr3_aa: CASSLRAVPDEQYF
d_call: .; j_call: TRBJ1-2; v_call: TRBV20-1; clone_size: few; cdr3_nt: TGCAGTGCTAGAGAGGGGGCGTATGGCTACACCTTC; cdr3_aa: CSAREGAYGYTF
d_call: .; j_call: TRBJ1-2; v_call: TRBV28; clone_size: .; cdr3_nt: TGTGCCAGCAGTATGGACCGATCCCACTATGGCTACACCTTC; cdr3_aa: CASSMDRSHYGYTF
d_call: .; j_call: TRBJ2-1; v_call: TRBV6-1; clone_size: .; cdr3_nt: TGTGCCAGCAGTGAAGCGCTTGTCGCCTCTGGGGTTGGTGAGCAGTTCTTC; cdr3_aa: CASSEALVASGVGEQFF
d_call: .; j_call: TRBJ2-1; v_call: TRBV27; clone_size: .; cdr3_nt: TGTGCCAGCAGTTTATCGCTCCTTTTAATGGGGCGACACAATGAGCAGTTCTTC; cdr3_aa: CASSLSLLLMGRHNEQFF
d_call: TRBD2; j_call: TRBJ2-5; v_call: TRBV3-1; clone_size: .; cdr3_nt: TGTGCCAGCAGCCAAGCCGGAGGACTAGCGGGGATAGAGACCCAGTACTTC; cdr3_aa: CASSQAGGLAGIETQYF
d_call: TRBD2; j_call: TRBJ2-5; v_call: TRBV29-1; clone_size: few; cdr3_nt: TGCAGCGTTGGCGATGCGGGAGAGGGGGAGACCCAGTACTTC; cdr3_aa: CSVGDAGEGETQYF
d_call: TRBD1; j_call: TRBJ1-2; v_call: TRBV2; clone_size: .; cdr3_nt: TGTGCCAGCAGGGGGGGACAGGGTATCAACTATGGCTACACCTTC; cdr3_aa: CASRGGQGINYGYTF
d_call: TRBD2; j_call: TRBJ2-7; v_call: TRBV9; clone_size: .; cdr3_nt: TGTGCCAGCAGCACCTCTAGCGGAGCCTACGAGCAGTACTTC; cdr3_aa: CASSTSSGAYEQYF